The 31 T cell receptor beta chains below come from one sample, sequenced in a study of siplizumab effects on memory and regulatory T cells. Clones were read by immunoSEQ multiplex PCR, and TCRdb kept only the in-frame ones, dropping some. The table records around 97,000 clones, roughly 94% of them present only once. Sequencing was carried out using non-Treg CD4+ T cells sorted from blood. The receptors originated from a human donor in good health.

CDR3 in amino acids: CAWSAGPQGTDTQYF. As DNA, the CDR3 is TGTGCCTGGAGTGCCGGGCCACAAGGCACAGATACGCAGTATTTT. This chain joins TRBV30 and TRBJ2-3; D uncertain. The CDR3 consists of 15 residues. V lost 1 base, J lost 1 base, and 12 bases lay in between. Per the germline V gene, CDR1 is GTSNPN and CDR2 is SVGIG (reference sequence).

V gene TRBV2 combines with J gene TRBJ2-4; D is tentatively TRBD1 or TRBD2 (6 bases each). Trimming left V 4 bases short and J 1 base short, with 20 bases between. The V gene's germline CDR1 is SNHLY and CDR2 FYNNEI. CDR3 length: 18 amino acids. This chain's CDR3 is CASSGVGGHPGAKNIQYF. The CDR3, as DNA: TGTGCCAGCAGTGGGGTTGGGGGGCATCCTGGGGCCAAAAACATTCAGTACTTC.

The J gene is TRBJ2-3, the V gene TRBV6-6; the D gene is possibly TRBD1 (8 bases). CDR3 size: 16 residues. V lost 6 bases and J 1 base, leaving 17 bases between the germline ends. Germline CDR1 and CDR2: MNHNY and SVGAGI (reference sequence). The CDR3 spells CASSKNRGGGTDTQYF. The CDR3 DNA reads TGTGCCAGCAGCAAAAACAGGGGGGGCGGCACAGATACGCAGTATTTT.

This chain joins TRBV6-6 and TRBJ1-2; 10 nucleotides agree with TRBD1. CDR3 length: 15 amino acids. J lost 4 bases, V lost 5 bases, and 7 bases had no gene match. Looked up from germline, CDR1 is MNHNY and CDR2 is SVGAGI (reference sequence). CDR3 loop: CASSPGTGVAYGYTF. CDR3 in DNA: TGTGCCAGCAGTCCCGGGACAGGGGTGGCCTATGGCTACACCTTC.

V usage is TRBV7-6 and J usage is TRBJ1-1; D is perhaps TRBD1 (5 bases). The CDR3 runs to 16 residues. The V gene's germline CDR1 is SGHVS and CDR2 FNYEAQ. The V end lost 1 base, the J end lost 1 base, and 13 bases lay between the germline ends. The CDR3 here is CASSLVGVTSNTEAFF. The CDR3 nucleotides read TGTGCCAGCAGCTTAGTGGGGGTCACATCGAACACTGAAGCTTTCTTT.

The chain combines TRBV11-3 with TRBJ2-1; 7 bases are shared with TRBD2. In germline, CDR1 is SGHNT, CDR2 YENEEA. The ends lost 5 bases at V and 3 bases at J; junction bases unmatched: 4. This CDR3 comprises 14 residues. CDR3 loop: CASSPGGSYNEQFF. As DNA, the CDR3 is TGTGCCAGCAGCCCGGGAGGAAGCTACAATGAGCAGTTCTTC.

V is TRBV10-3 and J is TRBJ2-2; 13 nucleotides line up with TRBD2. The V and J ends lost 6 bases and 3 bases, in that order; junction bases with no gene match: 7. CDR3 size: 17 residues. CDR1 is ENHRY, CDR2 SYGVKD, per germline. The CDR3 protein is CAIRGLAGERYTGELFF. DNA for the CDR3: TGTGCCATCAGAGGACTAGCGGGAGAAAGATACACCGGGGAGCTGTTTTTT.

The V and J genes are TRBV7-8 and TRBJ2-2; D might be TRBD1 or TRBD2, each matching 5 bases. V gave up 3 bases and J gave up 4 bases, with 12 bases separating them. The V gene's germline CDR1 is SGHVS and CDR2 FQNEAQ. CDR3 length: 15 amino acids. CDR3 loop: CASSFPGTGTGELFF. The DNA for the CDR3 is TGTGCCAGCAGCTTTCCCGGGACGGGCACCGGGGAGCTGTTTTTT.

The V call is TRBV19, the J call TRBJ2-2, with 9 bases matching TRBD2. J lost 1 base, V lost 4 bases, and 1 base had no gene match. The CDR3 totals 15 residues. Germline values: CDR1 LNHDA, CDR2 SQIVND (reference sequence). The CDR3 DNA is TGTGCCAGTAGTAGGACTAGCGTGAACACCGGGGAGCTGTTTTTT. Protein product: CASSRTSVNTGELFF.

V gene TRBV28 combines with J gene TRBJ1-2; 8 bases are shared with TRBD1. J was trimmed by 8 bases and V by 8 bases; bases with no gene match: 4. The CDR3 has 11 residues. Germline V lookup: CDR1 MDHEN, CDR2 SYDVKM. CDR3 loop: CASGDRWGYTF. The CDR3 region has the DNA TGTGCCAGCGGGGACAGGTGGGGCTACACCTTC.

CDR3 nucleotide sequence: TGCGCCACCACGATCGGGACCCCCTCTTACAATGAGCAGTTCTTC. Translating gives CATTIGTPSYNEQFF. The chain uses TRBV5-1 and TRBJ2-1; D assignment may be TRBD1 or TRBD2 (5 bases each). There are 15 residues in the CDR3. The V end was cut by 9 bases, the J end by 4 bases, with 20 bases between. Germline CDR1 SGHRS, CDR2 YFSETQ.

This rearrangement joins TRBV7-3 to TRBJ1-2; the match to TRBD1 covers 9 bases. The CDR3 sequence is 15 residues long. CDR1 and CDR2 from the germline V gene are SGHTA and FQGTGA. The trim removed 1 base at V and 5 bases at J, leaving 5 bases unmatched. This chain's CDR3 is CASSLNPGTGYGYTF. CDR3 nucleotide sequence: TGTGCCAGCAGCTTAAACCCCGGGACAGGGTATGGCTACACCTTC.

The rearrangement joins TRBV9 to TRBJ2-5; maybe TRBD2 (6 bases). The germline V gene has CDR1 SGDLS and CDR2 YYNGEE. Trimming took off 3 bases at V and 4 bases at J, with 16 bases between the two ends. The CDR3 has 15 amino acids. This chain's CDR3 is CASSEGDRGTETQYF. CDR3 sequence (DNA): TGTGCCAGCAGCGAAGGGGACCGGGGGACAGAGACCCAGTACTTC. Full variable domain (missing parts from reference TRBV9 and TRBJ2-5): DSGVTQTPKHLITATGQRVTLRCSPRSGDLSVYWYQQSLDQGLQFLIQYYNGEERAKGNILERFSAQQFPDLHSELNLSSLELGDSALYFCASSEGDRGTETQYFGPGTRLLVL.

The rearrangement uses TRBV4-2 and TRBJ2-3; either TRBD1 or TRBD2 may fit D (7 bases each). Germline assignment: CDR1 LGHNA and CDR2 YNFKEQ. The CDR3 consists of 14 residues. V lost 4 bases, J lost 5 bases, and 13 bases lay in between. The CDR3 is CASSPDREGDTQYF. CDR3 bases: TGTGCCAGCAGCCCAGACAGGGAGGGAGATACGCAGTATTTT.

CDR3 sequence (DNA): TGTGCCAGCCGTATGGACACCCAAGAGACCCAGTACTTC. Translation: CASRMDTQETQYF. The chain employs TRBV7-9 and TRBJ2-5; a weak D match, TRBD1 (5 bases). CDR3 size: 13 residues. Trimming left V 8 bases short and J 1 base short, with 11 bases between. The germline V gene encodes CDR1 SEHNR and CDR2 FQNEAQ (reference sequence).

The CDR3 bases are TGTGCCAGCAGCGGGAAGGGGGCATTTAGTTCTGGTGGCTACACCTTC. This encodes CASSGKGAFSSGGYTF. The rearrangement joins TRBV7-9 to TRBJ1-2; the match to TRBD1 covers 7 bases. Germline V lookup: CDR1 SEHNR, CDR2 FQNEAQ (reference sequence). This CDR3 region has 16 residues. V shed 5 bases and J 7 bases; nucleotides not matched to a gene: 16.

The sample holds one count of this clone. The rearrangement joins TRBV25-1 to TRBJ2-2; 9 nucleotides align to TRBD1. The germline CDR1 and CDR2 sequences are MGHDK and SYGVNS. Trimming cost V 2 bases and J 5 bases; bases outside gene matches: 6. CDR3 length equals 16 residues. The CDR3 region is CASSERTGATTGELFF. CDR3 nucleotides: TGTGCCAGCAGTGAACGGACAGGGGCTACGACCGGGGAGCTGTTTTTT.

The rearrangement joins TRBV11-2 to TRBJ2-3; D not certain. V lost 3 bases and J lost 0, with 10 bases in between. CDR1 is SGHAT and CDR2 is FQNNGV in the germline V gene. The CDR3 loop spans 15 amino acids. The CDR3 protein is CASSLGRSSTDTQYF. CDR3 nucleotide sequence: TGTGCCAGCAGCTTGGGCAGGTCTAGCACAGATACGCAGTATTTT.

The chain couples TRBV6-6 to TRBJ1-4; the D gene is possibly TRBD1 (5 bases). Per the germline V gene, CDR1 is MNHNY and CDR2 is SVGAGI (reference sequence). The V end lost 6 bases, the J end lost 12 bases, and 20 bases lay between the germline ends. CDR3 length equals 14 residues. CDR3 in amino acids: CASRPSGFMTELFF. In nucleotides, the CDR3 is TGTGCCAGCAGGCCAAGCGGTTTCATGACAGAACTGTTTTTT.

J is TRBJ1-6 and V is TRBV18, with TRBD1 matching 8 bases. CDR1 is KGHSH and CDR2 is LQKENI in the germline V gene. The CDR3 consists of 14 residues. The J segment lost 12 bases and the V segment lost 5 bases, leaving 9 bases of the junction unmatched. The CDR3 region is CASSERTGREPLHF. CDR3 nucleotides: TGTGCCAGCTCAGAGCGGACAGGGAGGGAACCCCTCCACTTT.

The rearrangement joins TRBV6-5 to TRBJ1-2; maybe TRBD1 (6 bases). The CDR3 totals 14 residues. Trimming stripped 6 bases from V and 6 bases from J, with 17 bases between. Germline V gene lookup returns CDR1 MNHEY and CDR2 SVGAGI. The CDR3 is CASRGTSRNDGYTF. The CDR3, as DNA: TGTGCCAGCAGAGGGACATCTCGGAACGATGGCTACACCTTC.

This clone was seen once. CDR3 loop: CASSVDRDGRGYTF. In DNA form, the CDR3 reads TGTGCCAGCAGCGTAGACAGGGACGGGAGAGGCTACACCTTC. This chain uses TRBV9 with TRBJ1-2; D is perhaps TRBD1 (6 bases). The CDR3 spans 14 residues. Germline V lookup: CDR1 SGDLS, CDR2 YYNGEE. V was shortened by 0 bases and J by 8 bases, with 14 bases between the two germline ends.

The rearrangement uses TRBV19 and TRBJ2-3, with D tentatively TRBD1 (6 bases). Trimming left V 6 bases short and J 2 bases short, with 15 bases between. The germline CDR1 and CDR2 sequences are LNHDA and SQIVND (reference sequence). The CDR3 is 15 amino acids. In DNA, the CDR3 is TGTGCCAGTAGCGGCCCGGACAGCCTCACAGATACGCAGTATTTT. This encodes CASSGPDSLTDTQYF.

The V call is TRBV5-3, the J call TRBJ2-3; TRBD1 is a possible D gene (6 bases). TRBV5-3 is filed as an ORF, its function uncertain. The CDR3 covers 16 residues. V was clipped by 1 base and J by 0 bases, with 12 bases between them. The CDR3 DNA reads TGTGCCAGAAGCTTGCCCTGGACAGAGAGCACAGATACGCAGTATTTT. The encoded protein is CARSLPWTESTDTQYF.

V is TRBV7-3 and J is TRBJ1-2; D not certain. V dropped 5 bases and J dropped 8 bases, with 15 bases sitting between them. Germline loops: CDR1 SGHTA, CDR2 FQGTGA. The CDR3 spans 13 residues. CDR3 coding DNA: TGTGCCAGCAGCCACCAACTGGGCGTCGGCTACACCTTC. It translates to CASSHQLGVGYTF.

The chain joins TRBV7-8 to TRBJ1-1; D unclear. The CDR3 contains 13 residues. V shed 2 bases and J shed 3 bases, with 7 bases lying between them. Per the germline V gene, CDR1 is SGHVS and CDR2 is FQNEAQ. CDR3 bases: TGTGCCAGCAGCTTAACAGCTGACACTGAAGCTTTCTTT. It translates to CASSLTADTEAFF.

V gene TRBV7-2 combines with J gene TRBJ1-5, with D maybe TRBD1 (5 bases). CDR1 SGHTA and CDR2 FQGNSA come from the germline V gene. V lost 2 bases and J lost 4, with 12 bases in between. There are 15 residues in the CDR3. The CDR3 sequence is CASSLKPGWNQPQHF. The CDR3 bases are TGTGCCAGCAGCTTAAAACCAGGGTGGAATCAGCCCCAGCATTTT. Full variable domain (missing parts from reference TRBV7-2 and TRBJ1-5): GAGVSQSPSNKVTEKGKDVELRCDPISGHTALYWYRQSLGQGLEFLIYFQGNSAPDKSGLPSDRFSAERTGGSVSTLTIQRTQQEDSAVYLCASSLKPGWNQPQHFGDGTRLSIL.

V gene TRBV27 combines with J gene TRBJ2-1; 13 nucleotides match TRBD2. The trim removed 5 bases at V and 8 bases at J, leaving 6 bases unmatched. The CDR3 runs 15 residues. CDR1 is MNHEY and CDR2 is SMNVEV in the germline V gene (reference sequence). The CDR3 DNA reads TGTGCCAGCAGTCCCAGGACTAGCGGGAGCTATGAGCAGTTCTTC. This encodes CASSPRTSGSYEQFF.

The chain combines TRBV25-1 with TRBJ1-4; D is possibly TRBD1 (6 bases). CDR3 size: 17 residues. CDR1 MGHDK and CDR2 SYGVNS come from the germline V gene. Trimming stripped 2 bases from V and 4 bases from J, with 17 bases between. The DNA of the CDR3 is TGTGCCAGCAGTGAAACACAAGGACAGCTGAATAATGAAAAACTGTTTTTT. This sequence encodes CASSETQGQLNNEKLFF.

The rearrangement uses TRBV28 and TRBJ2-2; 7 nucleotides match TRBD2. Trimming removed 3 bases from V and 1 base from J; junction bases left unmatched: 8. This CDR3 contains 17 residues. Germline values: CDR1 MDHEN, CDR2 SYDVKM. The CDR3 sequence is CASSLPRLALNTGELFF. The CDR3 DNA sequence: TGTGCCAGCAGTTTGCCCCGACTAGCCCTGAACACCGGGGAGCTGTTTTTT.

The rearrangement uses TRBV7-8 and TRBJ2-5; D is unclear. The germline gives CDR1 SGHVS, CDR2 FQNEAQ. CDR3 size: 10 residues. V gave up 3 bases and J gave up 5 bases, with 1 base separating them. The DNA of the CDR3 is TGTGCCAGCAGCTTTGAGACCCAGTACTTC. Translated, it gives CASSFETQYF.